These T cell receptor beta chains were read from a single sample in a study of shared clonotypes between healthy human individuals. TCRdb's table, derived via immunoSEQ multiplex PCR, lists solely in-frame clones and lacks some. This table holds roughly 2.5 million clones, roughly nine tenths found once. The sequencing input was naive CD4+ T cells sorted from blood. The source of these receptors is a man between 18 and 29 years old in good health. CDR3s include the opening cysteine and the closing phenylalanine or tryptophan. D genes are given only for firm matches. A row's size may be missing; if present it is once, few, many or a size class.

D gene,clone size,J gene,CDR3 length,V gene,CDR3 protein,CDR3 DNA
NA,NA,TRBJ2-7,14,TRBV27,CASRTSGPNYEQYF,TGTGCCAGCAGGACCTCCGGGCCCAACTACGAGCAGTACTTC
NA,NA,TRBJ1-1,13,TRBV15,CATSSQGGAEAFF,TGTGCCACCAGCTCACAGGGAGGGGCTGAAGCTTTCTTT
NA,NA,TRBJ2-7,15,TRBV6-6,CASSYDLTANYEQYF,TGTGCCAGCAGTTACGACCTGACAGCGAACTACGAGCAGTACTTC
TRBD1,NA,TRBJ2-6,17,TRBV28,CASSPGQGKPGANVLTF,TGTGCCAGCAGTCCGGGACAGGGCAAACCTGGGGCCAACGTCCTGACTTTC
TRBD1,NA,TRBJ1-2,16,TRBV5-5,CASTPTTGGAGGGYTF,TGTGCCAGCACCCCTACGACAGGGGGCGCGGGCGGGGGCTACACCTTC
NA,once,TRBJ2-1,12,TRBV5-4,CASSLEVNEQFF,TGTGCCAGCAGCTTGGAGGTGAATGAGCAGTTCTTC
TRBD1,NA,TRBJ1-2,15,TRBV30,CAWSNPGTGIYGYTF,TGTGCCTGGAGTAACCCCGGGACAGGGATCTATGGCTACACCTTC
NA,NA,TRBJ1-4,14,TRBV6-5,CASSYSLRGEKLFF,TGTGCCAGCAGTTACTCGCTGCGGGGGGAAAAACTGTTTTTT
NA,NA,TRBJ2-1,17,TRBV7-9,CASSLAHQGGPYNEQFF,TGTGCCAGCAGCTTAGCGCACCAAGGGGGACCTTACAATGAGCAGTTCTTC
TRBD1,NA,TRBJ1-1,17,TRBV7-7,CASTPPARTGVVTEAFF,TGTGCTAGCACCCCCCCAGCGAGGACAGGGGTTGTCACTGAAGCTTTCTTT
NA,NA,TRBJ2-1,15,TRBV6-1,CATRGGGGGWDEQFF,TGTGCCACCCGCGGAGGGGGAGGGGGCTGGGATGAGCAGTTCTTC
TRBD2,NA,TRBJ2-3,14,TRBV9,CASSVVGRTDTQYF,TGTGCCAGCAGCGTAGTCGGGAGGACAGATACGCAGTATTTT
NA,NA,TRBJ2-7,13,TRBV30,CAWSGIQGYEQYF,TGTGCCTGGAGTGGAATACAGGGTTACGAGCAGTACTTC
NA,NA,TRBJ1-6,17,TRBV7-2,CASSWFLHPKTGSPLHF,TGTGCCAGCAGCTGGTTCCTTCATCCTAAAACAGGTTCACCCCTCCACTTT
NA,NA,TRBJ1-4,15,TRBV19,CASSSRWVSNEKLFF,TGTGCCAGTAGTTCCCGATGGGTATCTAATGAAAAACTGTTTTTT
TRBD1,NA,TRBJ1-6,16,TRBV7-2,CASSPGSDRGHSPLHF,TGTGCCAGCAGCCCTGGATCCGACAGGGGCCATTCACCCCTCCACTTT
NA,once,TRBJ1-6,15,TRBV5-8,CASSFVLGSGSPLHF,TGTGCCAGCAGCTTCGTGTTGGGTAGTGGTTCACCCCTCCACTTT
TRBD1,NA,TRBJ1-4,15,TRBV6-1,CASSEARGQEEKLFF,TGTGCCAGCAGTGAAGCAAGGGGGCAGGAAGAAAAACTGTTTTTT
NA,few,TRBJ1-4,14,TRBV6-1,CASSPGGLGEKLFF,TGTGCCAGCAGCCCCGGAGGGTTAGGTGAAAAACTGTTTTTT
NA,NA,TRBJ2-7,14,TRBV11-3,CASSSQGSSYEQYF,TGTGCCAGCAGCTCGCAGGGAAGCTCCTACGAGCAGTACTTC
NA,NA,TRBJ2-7,15,TRBV7-9,CASSLYQDQPYEQYF,TGTGCCAGCAGCTTATACCAAGACCAACCTTACGAGCAGTACTTC
NA,once,TRBJ2-3,15,TRBV18,CASSPSLGSTDTQYF,TGTGCCAGCTCACCATCCCTCGGTAGCACAGATACGCAGTATTTT
NA,NA,TRBJ2-3,13,TRBV19,CASSSPPTDTQYF,TGTGCCAGTAGTAGTCCCCCCACAGATACGCAGTATTTT
TRBD1,NA,TRBJ2-4,16,TRBV6-5,CASSYEAGGAKNIQYF,TGTGCCAGCAGTTACGAGGCAGGGGGCGCCAAAAACATTCAGTACTTC
NA,NA,TRBJ1-4,16,TRBV5-1,CASSLTGSATNEKLFF,TGCGCCAGCAGCTTAACAGGGTCTGCAACTAATGAAAAACTGTTTTTT
TRBD1,NA,TRBJ1-5,15,TRBV6-1,CASSEAGTGDQPQHF,TGTGCCAGCAGTGAAGCGGGGACAGGGGATCAGCCCCAGCATTTT
TRBD2,NA,TRBJ2-1,16,TRBV9,CASSPMTSGLYNEQFF,TGTGCCAGCAGCCCAATGACTAGCGGCCTCTACAATGAGCAGTTCTTC
NA,NA,TRBJ2-7,13,TRBV7-7,CASSLPVGYEQYF,TGTGCTAGCAGCCTCCCAGTGGGGTACGAGCAGTACTTC
TRBD2,NA,TRBJ2-3,16,TRBV5-5,CASSLAGGPLFSTQYF,TGTGCCAGCAGTTTAGCGGGGGGGCCTCTTTTTAGTACGCAGTATTTT
NA,NA,TRBJ2-7,14,TRBV28,CASSPSIGSYEQYF,TGTGCCAGCAGTCCGTCTATTGGCTCCTACGAGCAGTACTTC
NA,NA,TRBJ2-4,15,TRBV27,CASSLFPNDKNIQYF,TGTGCCAGCAGTTTATTCCCCAATGACAAAAACATTCAGTACTTC
NA,NA,TRBJ1-3,15,TRBV10-3,CAISEGGASGNTIYF,TGTGCCATCAGTGAGGGGGGAGCCTCTGGAAACACCATATATTTT
NA,once,TRBJ2-7,14,TRBV5-1,CASSLETRTYEQYF,TGCGCCAGCAGCTTGGAGACTAGAACCTACGAGCAGTACTTC
NA,NA,TRBJ2-3,12,TRBV5-4,CASSLYGDTQYF,TGTGCCAGCAGCTTGTACGGAGATACGCAGTATTTT
TRBD1,NA,TRBJ2-5,15,TRBV27,CASSLNQGVRETQYF,TGTGCCAGCAGTTTAAATCAGGGGGTCCGAGAGACCCAGTACTTC
NA,NA,TRBJ1-4,14,TRBV9,CASSVEVDNEKLFF,TGTGCCAGCAGCGTAGAGGTGGATAATGAAAAACTGTTTTTT
TRBD1,once,TRBJ1-4,14,TRBV6-1,CASSLRTGPEKLFF,TGTGCCAGCAGCCTCAGGACAGGACCGGAAAAACTGTTTTTT
NA,NA,TRBJ2-3,14,TRBV7-3,CASSLRERIDTQYF,TGTGCCAGCAGCTTAAGAGAACGTATAGATACGCAGTATTTT
TRBD1,NA,TRBJ2-7,13,TRBV5-5,CASSLGTGGEQYF,TGTGCCAGCAGCCTGGGGACAGGGGGCGAGCAGTACTTC
NA,NA,TRBJ2-3,15,TRBV27,CASRTAGGKADTQYF,TGTGCCAGCAGGACCGCCGGGGGTAAGGCAGATACGCAGTATTTT
TRBD1,NA,TRBJ2-7,14,TRBV28,CASSSGTDPLGQYF,TGTGCCAGCAGTTCCGGGACAGACCCATTGGGGCAGTACTTC
NA,NA,TRBJ2-1,16,TRBV11-2,CASSHAGSSSYNEQFF,TGTGCCAGCAGCCACGCCGGGAGCAGCTCCTACAATGAGCAGTTCTTC
TRBD2,NA,TRBJ2-7,18,TRBV14,CASSQRTSGSRSSYEQYF,TGTGCCAGCAGCCAGAGGACTAGCGGGAGTAGGAGCTCCTACGAGCAGTACTTC
NA,NA,TRBJ2-2,12,TRBV29-1,CSQLNGGGELFF,TGCAGCCAATTAAACGGGGGTGGGGAGCTGTTTTTT
NA,NA,TRBJ2-3,14,TRBV30,CAWSGGNRGDTQYF,TGTGCCTGGAGTGGGGGCAACCGGGGGGATACGCAGTATTTT
NA,NA,TRBJ2-2,15,TRBV7-9,CASGQVAPNTGELFF,TGTGCCAGCGGCCAAGTTGCCCCTAACACCGGGGAGCTGTTTTTT
NA,few,TRBJ1-1,12,TRBV2,CARGLPNTEAFF,TGTGCCAGAGGGCTCCCGAACACTGAAGCTTTCTTT
NA,NA,TRBJ1-6,18,TRBV7-2,CASSLGPAWGGSNSPLHF,TGTGCCAGCAGCTTAGGACCCGCGTGGGGGGGGAGTAATTCACCCCTCCACTTT
TRBD1,NA,TRBJ1-1,14,TRBV18,CASSLSTGYTEAFF,TGTGCCAGCTCACTCTCGACAGGGTACACTGAAGCTTTCTTT
NA,NA,TRBJ1-5,16,TRBV7-2,CASSLRGEGGNQPQHF,TGTGCCAGCAGCTTAAGGGGAGAGGGCGGCAATCAGCCCCAGCATTTT
NA,once,TRBJ2-3,15,TRBV5-1,CASRPTGFGPDTQYF,TGCGCCAGCAGGCCCACGGGATTTGGCCCAGATACGCAGTATTTT
TRBD2,NA,TRBJ2-7,15,TRBV5-1,CASSLGLAGNYEQYF,TGCGCCAGCAGCTTGGGGTTAGCGGGGAACTACGAGCAGTACTTC
TRBD1,NA,TRBJ1-2,14,TRBV28,CASSRGTGPRGYTF,TGTGCCAGCAGTCGCGGGACAGGGCCACGGGGCTACACCTTC
TRBD1,NA,TRBJ1-4,17,TRBV5-1,CASSLATGGTTNEKLFF,TGCGCCAGCAGCTTGGCGACAGGGGGCACAACTAATGAAAAACTGTTTTTT
NA,few,TRBJ1-1,13,TRBV11-2,CASSTGLNTEAFF,TGTGCCAGCAGCACGGGCCTGAACACTGAAGCTTTCTTT
NA,NA,TRBJ2-4,12,TRBV5-5,CASSWDGNIQYF,TGTGCCAGCAGCTGGGACGGAAACATTCAGTACTTC
NA,NA,TRBJ1-1,12,TRBV14,CASSQGKLEAFF,TGTGCCAGCAGCCAAGGAAAGCTTGAAGCTTTCTTT
NA,NA,TRBJ1-1,17,TRBV11-1,CASSPTTWGFRDTEAFF,TGTGCCAGCAGCCCGACGACCTGGGGGTTCCGTGACACTGAAGCTTTCTTT
TRBD2,once,TRBJ2-5,13,TRBV6-1,CASGTGGWETQYF,TGTGCCAGTGGAACGGGGGGGTGGGAGACCCAGTACTTC
NA,NA,TRBJ2-7,15,TRBV6-5,CASSLTSPGPREQYF,TGTGCCAGCAGCTTAACTAGCCCCGGCCCCCGCGAGCAGTACTTC